The entry that follows covers one TCR beta chain sequence. This record comes from a study of T cell changes during pregnancy in multiple sclerosis. The CDR3 length is 15 residues. Germline values: CDR1 PRHDT, CDR2 FYEKMQ (reference sequence). Trimming removed 5 bases from V and 5 bases from J; junction bases left unmatched: 7. This table comes from immunoSEQ multiplex PCR, and its TCRdb copy is limited to in-frame clones, with some not included. The sample contains approximately 93,000 clones, more than 85% of which appear only once. Sequencing was performed on peripheral blood, taken in the first trimester of pregnancy. The chain combines TRBV13 with TRBJ2-1; 9 bases are shared with TRBD2. This TCR came from a female donor in good health, enrolled as a control in a pregnancy study. The CDR3 DNA reads TGTGCCAGCAGCCCCCGGCTAGCGGGGAACAATGAGCAGTTCTTC. It translates to CASSPRLAGNNEQFF. Combining the CDR3 with reference TRBV13 and TRBJ2-1 gives the whole variable domain AAGVIQSPRHLIKEKRETATLKCYPIPRHDTVYWYQQGPGQDPQFLISFYEKMQSDKGSIPDRFSAQQFSDYHSELNMSSLELGDSALYFCASSPRLAGNNEQFFGPGTRLTVL.